The 21 T cell receptor beta chains reported below all come from one sample, sequenced in a study of T-cell memory formation after mild COVID-19. TCRdb used MiXCR to reprocess the 5' RACE reads, holding one entry per CDR3 protein. The sample has under 350,000 distinct CDR3 sequences; around 15% are singletons. Specimen: PBMCs or a T cell subset sorted from them (not recorded which). These receptors were collected from a man younger than 35 who had mild COVID-19 (a few samples of this study predate the infection). Cell type and time point are not known.

The sample holds a few counts of this clonotype. The chain couples TRBV10-3 to TRBJ1-6, with TRBD1 as a possible D gene (5 bases). V was trimmed by 3 bases and J by 7 bases, leaving 10 bases between them. This CDR3 is built from 14 residues. Germline assignment: CDR1 ENHRY and CDR2 SYGVKD. The CDR3 spells CAISEDSRNSPLHF. CDR3 DNA: TGTGCCATCAGTGAAGACAGCCGAAATTCACCCCTCCACTTT.

The rearrangement uses TRBV28 and TRBJ1-2; 7 bases map to TRBD1. This CDR3 region has 14 residues. In germline, CDR1 is MDHEN, CDR2 SYDVKM. V shed 5 bases, J shed 8 bases, and the junction held 11 bases outside the gene matches. The CDR3: CASSPPGQAPGYTF. CDR3 nucleotide sequence: TGTGCCAGCAGTCCGCCCGGACAGGCTCCCGGCTACACCTTC.

This clonotype came up a few times. The junction does not match germline at one end; this may be a read error. The V and J genes are TRBV7-7 and TRBJ2-5, with D possibly being TRBD2 (5 bases). CDR3 size: 15 residues. Germline assignment: CDR1 SSHAT and CDR2 FNYEAQ (reference sequence). In nucleotides, the CDR3 is TGTGCTAGCAGCTTAGAGGGCAGGCGACAAGAGACCCAGTACTTC. Translation gives CASSLEGRRQETQYF.

This clonotype was seen a few times. The chain recombines TRBV7-2 with TRBJ1-2; 7 nucleotides agree with TRBD1. Trimming removed 1 base from V and 4 bases from J; junction bases left unmatched: 0. This CDR3 comprises 13 residues. Looked up from germline, CDR1 is SGHTA and CDR2 is FQGNSA. DNA for the CDR3: TGTGCCAGCAGCTTAGGGGACAGCTATGGCTACACCTTC. Translation gives CASSLGDSYGYTF.

This clonotype has a handful of counts. The rearrangement links TRBV6-5 to TRBJ1-2; D not resolved. V was cut by 5 bases and J by 5 bases, with 9 bases left in between. Germline V gene sequence: CDR1 MNHEY, CDR2 SVGAGI. The CDR3 is 12 residues long. The CDR3 here is CASSAPGYGYTF. The CDR3, as DNA: TGTGCCAGCAGTGCCCCGGGATATGGCTACACCTTC.

This clonotype came up a few times. The chain uses TRBV12-3 or TRBV12-4 and TRBJ2-1; TRBD1 matches 8 bases. This CDR3 is built from 14 residues. The trim removed 6 bases at V and 6 bases at J, leaving 7 bases unmatched. Here the CDR3 reads CASRLDREFNEQFF. DNA of the CDR3: TGTGCCAGCAGGCTGGACAGGGAGTTCAATGAGCAGTTCTTC.

This sequence joins TRBV7-9 and TRBJ2-2, with D perhaps TRBD2 (5 bases). Germline V lookup: CDR1 SEHNR, CDR2 FQNEAQ (reference sequence). The CDR3 is 16 amino acids. Trimming shortened V by 2 bases and J by 0 bases, and 10 bases separated the two germline ends. CDR3 region: CASSLRVASNTGELFF. The CDR3 coding sequence is TGTGCCAGCAGCTTACGGGTAGCGTCGAACACCGGGGAGCTGTTTTTT.

The rearrangement uses TRBV6-5 and TRBJ1-5, with D perhaps matching TRBD1 (5 bases). Between the trimmed V and J ends, which lost 10 bases and 6 bases, there was a span of 22 bases. The CDR3 is 15 amino acids. The germline V gene has CDR1 MNHEY and CDR2 SVGAGI. CDR3 sequence: CATRRVSGSIQPQHF. The CDR3 nucleotides read TGTGCCACCAGACGGGTGTCAGGGAGTATTCAGCCCCAGCATTTT.

The chain combines TRBV7-9 with TRBJ2-1; no clear D. The V end lost 3 bases, the J end lost 9 bases, and 12 bases lay between the germline ends. This CDR3 contains 13 residues. The V gene's germline CDR1 is SEHNR and CDR2 FQNEAQ (reference sequence). CDR3 sequence (DNA): TGTGCCAGCAGCTTGGTTGTGCCAGCTGAGCAGTTCTTC. This encodes CASSLVVPAEQFF.

In this sample, this clonotype turned up a few times. The chain combines TRBV19 with TRBJ2-1; tentative D call: TRBD2 (5 bases). The length of the CDR3 is 15 residues. V dropped 5 bases and J dropped 10 bases, with 21 bases sitting between them. Germline-derived CDR1 and CDR2 are LNHDA and SQIVND (reference sequence). Here the CDR3 reads CASSQGLLGWGEQFF. The CDR3 DNA follows: TGTGCCAGTAGTCAAGGACTCCTGGGGTGGGGAGAGCAGTTCTTC. Complete variable domain (other parts from reference TRBV19 and TRBJ2-1): DGGITQSPKYLFRKEGQNVTLSCEQNLNHDAMYWYRQDPGQGLRLIYYSQIVNDFQKGDIAEGYSVSREKKESFPLTVTSAQKNPTAFYLCASSQGLLGWGEQFFGPGTRLTVL.

This clonotype has only a few counts. This sequence joins TRBV5-1 and TRBJ2-2; D is unresolved. The CDR3 runs 16 residues. Trimming took 0 bases from V and 1 from J, leaving 10 bases between them. Germline V CDR1 and CDR2: SGHRS, YFSETQ. The CDR3 nucleotides are TGCGCCAGCAGCTTGGACCCACTTGTGAACACCGGGGAGCTGTTTTTT. Protein: CASSLDPLVNTGELFF.

The chain is built from TRBV29-1 and TRBJ2-1, with D possibly TRBD1 on 6 matching bases. The germline gives CDR1 SQVTM, CDR2 ANQGSEA. The V end lost 7 bases, the J end lost 8 bases, and 12 bases lay between the germline ends. The CDR3 has 11 amino acids. CDR3 DNA sequence: TGCAGCGCGATCAGGGGCGATGAGCAGTTCTTC. It codes for CSAIRGDEQFF.

This clonotype was detected only a few times. The chain links TRBV12-3 or TRBV12-4 to TRBJ1-2; a possible D gene is TRBD1 (5 bases). The V end lost 2 bases, the J end lost 4 bases, and 8 bases lay between the germline ends. CDR3 length: 13 amino acids. CDR3 in amino acids: CASSLQGFYGYTF. The CDR3 nucleotides read TGTGCCAGCAGTTTACAGGGTTTCTATGGCTACACCTTC.

This clonotype occurred a few times. J is TRBJ1-5 and V is TRBV5-1; possibly TRBD1 for D (5 bases). This CDR3 has 14 amino acids. Germline lookup yields CDR1 SGHRS and CDR2 YFSETQ. The germline V and J ends were trimmed by 4 bases and 5 bases, with 13 bases remaining between them. CDR3 in amino acids: CASSLGEGYQPQHF. CDR3 DNA: TGCGCCAGCAGCCTAGGGGAGGGGTATCAGCCCCAGCATTTT.

There are a few counts of this clonotype. The chain employs TRBV20-1 and TRBJ2-2, with D maybe TRBD2 (5 bases). CDR3 size: 13 residues. Germline assignment: CDR1 DFQATT and CDR2 SNEGSKA (reference sequence). Trimming stripped 2 bases from V and 6 bases from J, with 10 bases between. In DNA, the CDR3 is TGCAGTGCTAGATTAGCGTCCGCCGGGGAGCTGTTTTTT. This translates into CSARLASAGELFF.

The chain links TRBV7-8 to TRBJ2-1; D unclear. CDR1 and CDR2 from the germline V gene are SGHVS and FQNEAQ. The CDR3 runs to 13 residues. Trimming removed 1 base at V and 8 bases at J, with 9 bases between. The CDR3 bases are TGTGCCAGCAGCTTAGTGCAAGACGATGAGCAGTTCTTC. Protein product: CASSLVQDDEQFF.

V gene TRBV20-1 combines with J gene TRBJ1-5; D not certain. V shed 3 bases and J shed 2 bases, with 11 bases lying between them. This CDR3 comprises 14 residues. Germline V gives CDR1 DFQATT, CDR2 SNEGSKA (reference sequence). This chain's CDR3 is CSASPGLRNQPQHF. The CDR3 coding sequence is TGCAGTGCTAGCCCAGGCCTTCGCAATCAGCCCCAGCATTTT.

This chain connects TRBV30 to TRBJ2-5; 7 nucleotides match TRBD2. Germline V CDR1 and CDR2: GTSNPN, SVGIG (reference sequence). CDR3 length equals 13 residues. The CDR3 spells CAWGGGGVATQYF. The CDR3 DNA reads TGTGCATGGGGGGGAGGCGGGGTAGCGACCCAGTACTTC.

This clonotype was seen more than once but under ten times. This chain connects TRBV6-5 to TRBJ2-3, with D hard to call. The CDR3 sequence is 13 residues long. The V gene lost 5 bases and the J gene lost 2 bases, with 8 bases spanning the gap. Looked up from germline, CDR1 is MNHEY and CDR2 is SVGAGI. For the CDR3, the DNA is TGTGCCAGCAGTCGGGCTCCCACAGATACGCAGTATTTT. Its protein is CASSRAPTDTQYF.

The rearrangement links TRBV20-1 to TRBJ2-7; 7 bases agree with TRBD1. The CDR3 runs to 14 residues. Unmatched junction bases numbered 7, after V lost 0 bases and J lost 5 bases. Germline CDR1 reads DFQATT; CDR2 reads SNEGSKA (reference sequence). CDR3 DNA: TGCAGTGCTAGAGAACAGGGGATGGGAGACGAGCAGTACTTC. Its protein product is CSAREQGMGDEQYF.

The J gene is TRBJ2-7, the V gene TRBV5-5; no reliable D call. The CDR3 is 15 residues long. Germline V gene lookup returns CDR1 SGHKS and CDR2 YYEKEE (reference sequence). V was trimmed by 4 bases and J by 2 bases, leaving 16 bases between them. CDR3 nucleotide sequence: TGTGCCAGCAGCCCCTCAAGGTCCCCAGCCTACGAGCAGTACGTC. Translation gives CASSPSRSPAYEQYV.